A selection of T cell receptor beta chains follows, all from one sample in a study of neurological immune-mediated disorders. One entry per CDR3 protein, called by TCRdb with MiXCR from the 5' RACE reads. The sample gives roughly 65,000 distinct CDR3 sequences, about 5.2% of which show up once; about 5.3% is in the top ten. Sequenced sample: PBMCs. The receptor set was obtained from a human donor with multiple sclerosis. The donor label of this sample is uncertain. Both conserved end residues are part of each CDR3. The D gene is left open where the match is weak. The size of a clone is reported for some rows only, either as once, few or many, or as a class for expanded clones.

d_call	v_call	clone_size	cdr3_length	j_call	cdr3_nt	cdr3_aa
TRBD2	TRBV20-1	many	15	TRBJ2-7	TGCAGTGCCATACCCGGACTAGACAGCTCCTACGAGCAGTACTTC	CSAIPGLDSSYEQYF
TRBD1	TRBV9	-	14	TRBJ2-7	TGTGCCAGCAGCCCAGGGGGACAGAGAAACGAGCAGTACTTC	CASSPGGQRNEQYF
-	TRBV6-5	many	12	TRBJ2-7	TGTGCCAGCCGATCCGGGGACTACGAGCAGTACTTC	CASRSGDYEQYF
-	TRBV7-9	many	14	TRBJ1-1	TGTGCCAGCAGCTTAGACAGGGCGAGCACTGAAGCTTTCTTT	CASSLDRASTEAFF
TRBD2	TRBV10-3	-	16	TRBJ2-3	TGTGCCATCAGCTCGTCCTATAGCGGGGGACCAGATACGCAGTATTTT	CAISSSYSGGPDTQYF
-	TRBV9	many	16	TRBJ2-6	TGTGCCAGCAGCGTAGCCTTTAGCTCTGGGGCCAACGTCCTGACTTTC	CASSVAFSSGANVLTF
-	TRBV4-1	many	13	TRBJ2-7	TGCGCCAGCAGCCAAGACGCAAGGTACGAGCAGTACTTC	CASSQDARYEQYF
TRBD1	TRBV4-1	many	15	TRBJ1-5	TGCGCCAGCAGACCCTGGACAGGGTCCAATCAGCCCCAGCATTTT	CASRPWTGSNQPQHF
TRBD1	TRBV4-1	many	17	TRBJ1-1	TGCGCCAGCAGCCAAGATGACAGGGACCCCCGGCGGACTGAAGCTTTCTTT	CASSQDDRDPRRTEAFF
-	TRBV5-1	many	15	TRBJ1-2	TGCGCCAGCAGCCCCATCTTAGGAGGGGAAGCTGGCTACACCTTC	CASSPILGGEAGYTF
-	TRBV20-1	many	15	TRBJ1-1	TGCAGTGCTCTACGGCGGGGGTGGGGGAACACTGAAGCTTTCTTT	CSALRRGWGNTEAFF
TRBD2	TRBV13	many	17	TRBJ2-3	TGTGCCAGCAGCTCCGCTCTGACTAGCGGGGGGGCTGATACGCAGTATTTT	CASSSALTSGGADTQYF
TRBD1	TRBV2	many	12	TRBJ1-5	TGTGCCAGCCAGGGGGCCGGTCAGCCCCAGCATTTT	CASQGAGQPQHF
-	TRBV7-2	many	14	TRBJ2-7	TGTGCCAGCAGCTTAAATCCCAGGGGGGACGAGCAGTACTTC	CASSLNPRGDEQYF
-	TRBV5-6	many	13	TRBJ2-1	TGTGCCAGCAGCCGGGGGACTTACAATGAGCAGTTCTTC	CASSRGTYNEQFF
-	TRBV7-8	many	14	TRBJ2-3	TGTGCCAGCAGCTTAGGAAGGATCGGGGATACGCAGTATTTT	CASSLGRIGDTQYF
-	TRBV5-8	many	15	TRBJ1-5	TGTGCCAGCAGCTTGGGAGGTGAGAGATATCAGCCCCAGCATTTT	CASSLGGERYQPQHF
TRBD1	TRBV20-1	many	17	TRBJ1-2	TGCAGTGCTAGAGCTGAGGAGGCAGGGGGGTTTCACTATGGCTACACCTTC	CSARAEEAGGFHYGYTF
-	TRBV5-1	many	16	TRBJ2-7	TGCGCCAGCAGCCTCGGACCCGAAGGGTCGGTGTTGGAGCAGTACTTC	CASSLGPEGSVLEQYF
-	TRBV27	few	18	TRBJ2-3	TGTGCCAGCAGTCTACAATTCAGACCTACCCTTAGCACAGATACGCAGTATTTT	CASSLQFRPTLSTDTQYF
TRBD2	TRBV15	many	16	TRBJ2-5	TGTGCCACCAGCAAGCAGACTAGCGGGGTAGAAGAGACCCAGTACTTC	CATSKQTSGVEETQYF
TRBD2	TRBV5-1	many	16	TRBJ2-3	TGCGCCAGCAGCTTACTCGCGAGCGGGGGTGGAGATACGCAGTATTTT	CASSLLASGGGDTQYF
-	TRBV12-3/TRBV12-4	many	16	TRBJ1-1	TGTGCCAGCACCCTCAGGGGAGGGTTATTTGGCACTGAAGCTTTCTTT	CASTLRGGLFGTEAFF
-	TRBV12-3/TRBV12-4	many	14	TRBJ1-3	TGTGCCAGCAGCCCCGGGGGGGCTGGAAACACCATATATTTT	CASSPGGAGNTIYF